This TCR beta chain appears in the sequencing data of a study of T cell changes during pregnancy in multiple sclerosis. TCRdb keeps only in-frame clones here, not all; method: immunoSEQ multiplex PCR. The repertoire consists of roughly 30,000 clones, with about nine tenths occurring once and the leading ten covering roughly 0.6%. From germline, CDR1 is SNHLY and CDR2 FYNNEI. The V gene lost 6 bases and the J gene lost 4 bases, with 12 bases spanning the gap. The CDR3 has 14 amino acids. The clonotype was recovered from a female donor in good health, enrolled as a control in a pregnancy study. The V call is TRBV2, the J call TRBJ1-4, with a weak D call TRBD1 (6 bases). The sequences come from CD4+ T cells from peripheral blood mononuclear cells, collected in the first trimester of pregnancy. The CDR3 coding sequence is TGTGCCAGCAGCCCAGGGGTAATTAATGAAAAACTGTTTTTT. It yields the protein CASSPGVINEKLFF.